The T cell receptor beta chain described here comes from a study of blood T cell repertoires in COVID-19. Whole-study context: Material from acute and convalescent COVID-19 was sourced from the United States, Italy and Spain.

CDR3 length: 14 residues. CDR1 is SGDLS and CDR2 is YYNGEE in the germline V gene. Trimming left V 4 bases short and J 7 bases short, with 12 bases between. Here immunoSEQ multiplex PCR was the method, and the copy in TCRdb shows in-frame clones only, minus some. The sample consists of around 130,000 clones, roughly four fifths of them appearing once. This clone was detected a few times. This sequence originates from a human donor in a cohort sampled during active COVID-19. The sample taken for sequencing was peripheral blood. The chain recombines TRBV9 with TRBJ1-6, with D possibly being TRBD1 (5 bases). The CDR3 loop reads CASSPRGGNSPLHF. In DNA form, the CDR3 reads TGTGCCAGCAGCCCGCGGGGCGGCAATTCACCCCTCCACTTT.